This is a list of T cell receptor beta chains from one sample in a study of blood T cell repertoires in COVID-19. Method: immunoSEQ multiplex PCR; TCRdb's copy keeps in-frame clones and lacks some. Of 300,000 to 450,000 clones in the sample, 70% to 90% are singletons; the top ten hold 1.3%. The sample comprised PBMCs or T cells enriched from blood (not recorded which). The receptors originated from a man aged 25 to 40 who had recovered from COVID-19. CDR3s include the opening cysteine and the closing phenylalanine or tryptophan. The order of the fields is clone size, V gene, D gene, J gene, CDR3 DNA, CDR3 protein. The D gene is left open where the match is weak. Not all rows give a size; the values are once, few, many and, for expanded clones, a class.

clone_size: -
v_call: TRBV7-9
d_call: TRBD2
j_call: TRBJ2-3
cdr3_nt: TGTGCCAGCAGCGTAACTAGCGGGGGGGCAGATACGCAGTATTTT
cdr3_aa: CASSVTSGGADTQYF

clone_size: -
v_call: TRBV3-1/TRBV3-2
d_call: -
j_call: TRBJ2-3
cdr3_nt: TGTGCCAGCAGCCACGTTAGCACAGATACGCAGTATTTT
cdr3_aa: CASSHVSTDTQYF

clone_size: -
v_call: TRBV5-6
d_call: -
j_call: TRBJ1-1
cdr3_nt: TGTGCCAGCAATGAGGCGGGGCTCAGAACCCAGAACACTGAAGCTTTCTTT
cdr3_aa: CASNEAGLRTQNTEAFF

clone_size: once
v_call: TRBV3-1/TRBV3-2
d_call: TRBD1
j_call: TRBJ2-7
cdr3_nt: TGTGCCAGCAGCCAGCCCGGACAGGGGACCTCCTACGAGCAGTACTTC
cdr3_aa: CASSQPGQGTSYEQYF

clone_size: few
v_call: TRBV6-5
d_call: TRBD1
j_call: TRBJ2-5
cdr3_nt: TGTGCCAGCAGAGCTGGGGGACAGGGGGGGGAGACCCAGTACTTC
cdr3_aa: CASRAGGQGGETQYF

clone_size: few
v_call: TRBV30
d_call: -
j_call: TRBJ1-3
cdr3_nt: TGTGCCTGGAGTGTCACAGTCTCTGGAAACACCATATATTTT
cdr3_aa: CAWSVTVSGNTIYF

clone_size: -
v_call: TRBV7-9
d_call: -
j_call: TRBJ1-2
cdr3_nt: TGTGCCAGCAGCTTAGTTCAGGGGCCTAACTATGGCTACACCTTC
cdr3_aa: CASSLVQGPNYGYTF

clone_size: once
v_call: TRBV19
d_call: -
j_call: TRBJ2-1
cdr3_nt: TGTGCCAGTAGTATAGGGACAGTATTTGACAATGAGCAGTTCTTC
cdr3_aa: CASSIGTVFDNEQFF

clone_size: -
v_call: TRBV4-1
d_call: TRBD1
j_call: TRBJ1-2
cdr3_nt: TGCGCCAGTGGCAGGGGGCTGAACTATGGCTACACCTTC
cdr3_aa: CASGRGLNYGYTF

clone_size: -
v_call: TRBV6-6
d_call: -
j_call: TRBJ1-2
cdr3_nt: TGTGCCAGCACCCTCGGGCAGGGTCGACCTAACTATGGCTACACCTTC
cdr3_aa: CASTLGQGRPNYGYTF

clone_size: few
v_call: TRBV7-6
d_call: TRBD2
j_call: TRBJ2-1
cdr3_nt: TGTGCCAGCAGCCCTACTAGCGGGGGGTCGGCCTACAATGAGCAGTTCTTC
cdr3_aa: CASSPTSGGSAYNEQFF

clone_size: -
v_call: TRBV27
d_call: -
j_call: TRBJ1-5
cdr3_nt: TGTGCCAGCAGTTTAGGTCGGAGACAGCCCCAGCATTTT
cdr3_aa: CASSLGRRQPQHF

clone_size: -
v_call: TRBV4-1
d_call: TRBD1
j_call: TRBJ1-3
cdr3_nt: TGCGCCAGCAGCCAAGAGACAGGGGTCGGAAACACCATATATTTT
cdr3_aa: CASSQETGVGNTIYF

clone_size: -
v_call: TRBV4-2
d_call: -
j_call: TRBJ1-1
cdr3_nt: TGTGCCAGCAGCCAGGCGGAGGGGTCGAACACTGAAGCTTTCTTT
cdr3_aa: CASSQAEGSNTEAFF

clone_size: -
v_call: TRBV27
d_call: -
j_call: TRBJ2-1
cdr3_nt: TGTGCCAGCAGTTTATCGGGGCCCGACAATGAGCAGTTCTTC
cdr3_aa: CASSLSGPDNEQFF

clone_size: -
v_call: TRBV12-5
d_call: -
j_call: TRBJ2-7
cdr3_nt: TGTGCTAGTGGTATCGGGGTCACCTACGAGCAGTACTTC
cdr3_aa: CASGIGVTYEQYF

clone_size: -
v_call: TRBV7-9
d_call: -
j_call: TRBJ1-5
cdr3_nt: TGTGCCAGCAGCTTAGGTAGCGGATCGCCCCAGCATTTT
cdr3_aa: CASSLGSGSPQHF

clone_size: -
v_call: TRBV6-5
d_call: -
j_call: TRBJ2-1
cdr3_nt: TGTGCCAGCAGTTCACACAGGGCACGGGCCACAAATGAGCAGTTCTTC
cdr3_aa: CASSSHRARATNEQFF

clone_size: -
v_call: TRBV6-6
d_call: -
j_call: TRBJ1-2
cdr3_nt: TGTGCCAGCACCCACGGGGGGGGTGGGCCTGGCTACACCTTC
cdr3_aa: CASTHGGGGPGYTF

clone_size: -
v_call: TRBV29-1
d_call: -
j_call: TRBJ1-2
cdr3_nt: TGCAGCGTTGAAGACAGTGGTGTTTTCCCCTATGGCTACACCTTC
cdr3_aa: CSVEDSGVFPYGYTF

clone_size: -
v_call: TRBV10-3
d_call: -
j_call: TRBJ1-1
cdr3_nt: TGTGCCATCAGTGACGGAACTGGGGCGACTGAAGCTTTCTTT
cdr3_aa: CAISDGTGATEAFF

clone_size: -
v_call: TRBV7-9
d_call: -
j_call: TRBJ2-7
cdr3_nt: TGTGCCAGCAGCCCAACAGGTTTCTACGAGCAGTACTTC
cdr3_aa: CASSPTGFYEQYF

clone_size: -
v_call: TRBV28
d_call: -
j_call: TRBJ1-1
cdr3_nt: TGTGCCAGCAGTTTAAATATAGTGAGCACTGAAGCTTTCTTT
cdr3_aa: CASSLNIVSTEAFF

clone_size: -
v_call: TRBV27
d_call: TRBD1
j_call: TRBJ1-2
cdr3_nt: TGTGCCAGCAGGTCGACAGGGGGAGGCTATGGCTACACCTTC
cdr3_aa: CASRSTGGGYGYTF

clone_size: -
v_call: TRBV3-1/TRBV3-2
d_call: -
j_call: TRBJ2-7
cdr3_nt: TGTGCCAGCAGTTATGTTTCGGGCGAGCAGTACTTC
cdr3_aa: CASSYVSGEQYF

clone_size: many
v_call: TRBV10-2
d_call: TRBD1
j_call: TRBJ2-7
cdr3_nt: TGCGCCAGCAGTGGGAGCAGGGGGCCTACTTACGAGCAGTACTTC
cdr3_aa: CASSGSRGPTYEQYF

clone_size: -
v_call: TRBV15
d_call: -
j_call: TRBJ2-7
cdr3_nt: TGTGCCACCAGCAGAGGAGGGTTCTACGAGCAGTACTTC
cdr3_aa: CATSRGGFYEQYF

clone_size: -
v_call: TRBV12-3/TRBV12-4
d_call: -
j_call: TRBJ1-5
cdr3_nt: TGTGCCAGCAGAGACATGAATCAGCCCCAGCATTTT
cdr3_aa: CASRDMNQPQHF

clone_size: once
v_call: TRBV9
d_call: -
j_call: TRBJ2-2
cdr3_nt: TGTGCCAGCAGCCGTCTAGGAGGGGAGCTGTTTTTT
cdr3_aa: CASSRLGGELFF

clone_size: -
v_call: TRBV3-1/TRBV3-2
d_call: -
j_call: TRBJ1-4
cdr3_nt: TGTGCCAGCAGCCAAGTACGGTATAGGGGCAATGAAAAACTGTTTTTT
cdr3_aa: CASSQVRYRGNEKLFF

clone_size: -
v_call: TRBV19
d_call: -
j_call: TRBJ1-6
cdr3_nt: TGTGCCAGTAGGGAGGGCCTCTCCTATAATTCACCCCTCCACTTT
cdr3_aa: CASREGLSYNSPLHF

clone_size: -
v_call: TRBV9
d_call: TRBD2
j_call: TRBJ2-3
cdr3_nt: TGTGCCAGCAGCGCCCCGGGGGGAGCAACTAGCGGGGGGTTAGCAGATACGCAGTATTTT
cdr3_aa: CASSAPGGATSGGLADTQYF

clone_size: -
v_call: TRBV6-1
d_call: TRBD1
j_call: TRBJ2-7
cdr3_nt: TGTGCCAGCAGTGAAGTGGGGCCCGGACAGGGTTCCCCTAGGCGGAACTTC
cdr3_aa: CASSEVGPGQGSPRRNF

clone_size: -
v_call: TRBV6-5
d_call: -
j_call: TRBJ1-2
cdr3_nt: TGTGCCAGCAGCCCGGACAGCCTCAGCTACACCTTC
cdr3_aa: CASSPDSLSYTF

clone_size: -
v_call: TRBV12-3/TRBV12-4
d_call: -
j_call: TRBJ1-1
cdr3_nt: TGTGCCAGCAGGGCGGCAGGGGAAGCTTTCTTT
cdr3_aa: CASRAAGEAFF

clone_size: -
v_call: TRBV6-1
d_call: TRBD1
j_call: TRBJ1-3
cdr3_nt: TGTGCCAGCAGTGAAGCGATGACAGGGGGAGGAAACACCATATATTTT
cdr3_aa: CASSEAMTGGGNTIYF

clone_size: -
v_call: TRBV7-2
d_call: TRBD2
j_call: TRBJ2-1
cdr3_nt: TGTGCCAGCAGCTTAGTGGCAGCGGGGGGGCTTTTTTACAATGAGCAGTTCTTC
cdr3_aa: CASSLVAAGGLFYNEQFF

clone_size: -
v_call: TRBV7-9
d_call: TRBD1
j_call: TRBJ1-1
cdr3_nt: TGTGCCAGCAGCTTGGGACAGGGGGAACTTGAAGCTTTCTTT
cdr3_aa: CASSLGQGELEAFF

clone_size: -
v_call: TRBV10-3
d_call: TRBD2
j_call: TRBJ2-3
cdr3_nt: TGTGCCATCAGTGAGTCTAGCGGGGGGACTTCTAGCACAGATACGCAGTATTTT
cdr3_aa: CAISESSGGTSSTDTQYF

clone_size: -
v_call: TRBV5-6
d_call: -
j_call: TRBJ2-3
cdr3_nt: TGTGCCAGCAGCTTGGAACCGAAAGGGGGCACAGATACGCAGTATTTT
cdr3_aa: CASSLEPKGGTDTQYF

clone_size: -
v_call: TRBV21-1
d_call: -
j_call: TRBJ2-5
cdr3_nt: TGTGCCAGCAGCCCTCGGGAGACCCAGTACTTC
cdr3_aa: CASSPRETQYF

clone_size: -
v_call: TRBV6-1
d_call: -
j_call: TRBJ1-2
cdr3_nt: TGTGCCAGCAGTGACCCACTCGTCTATGGCTACACCTTC
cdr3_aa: CASSDPLVYGYTF

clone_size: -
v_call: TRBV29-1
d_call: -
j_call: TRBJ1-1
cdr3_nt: TGCAGCGTCCACAGGGACACTGAAGCTTTCTTT
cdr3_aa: CSVHRDTEAFF

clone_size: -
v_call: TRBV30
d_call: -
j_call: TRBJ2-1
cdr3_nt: TGTGCCTGGAGTGTAGCCTCGTCCTACAATGAGCAGTTCTTC
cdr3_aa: CAWSVASSYNEQFF

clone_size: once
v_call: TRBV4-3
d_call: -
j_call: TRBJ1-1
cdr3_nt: TGCGCCAGCAGCCAAGACAGGATGAACACTGAAGCTTTCTTT
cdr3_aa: CASSQDRMNTEAFF

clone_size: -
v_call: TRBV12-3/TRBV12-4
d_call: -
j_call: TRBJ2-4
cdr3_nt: TGTGCCAGCAGCCCCGGGACACACATTCAGTACTTC
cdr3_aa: CASSPGTHIQYF

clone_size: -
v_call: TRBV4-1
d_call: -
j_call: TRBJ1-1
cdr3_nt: TGCGCCAGCAGCCAGGCTCGGGACAAGGGCATACATAGGAACACTGAAGCTTTCTTT
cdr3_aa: CASSQARDKGIHRNTEAFF